One sample yielded the 13 T cell receptor beta chains listed below, sequenced in a study of breast tumors, draining lymph nodes, adjacent tissues. TCRdb redid the calling of the multiplex PCR reads with MiXCR, one entry per CDR3 protein. The sample holds approximately 130,000 distinct CDR3 sequences, about 20% seen once. Breast cancer patients provided tissue from their axillary draining lymph nodes. Sequencing was done on a sample of axillary lymph node tissue. The receptors derive from a female donor with breast cancer. Some clones in this sample may be carry-over from other donors' samples.

There are many counts of this clonotype. The chain carries TRBV12-3 or TRBV12-4 and TRBJ2-5, with TRBD2 identical over 7 bases. This CDR3 spans 13 amino acids. V gave up 10 bases and J gave up 5 bases; unmatched junction bases: 10. Here the CDR3 reads CATSQDGRETQYF. The DNA of the CDR3 is TGTGCCACCAGCCAGGACGGGAGGGAGACCCAGTACTTC.

In this sample, this clonotype turned up many times. The gene calls are TRBV20-1 and TRBJ2-1; D call uncertain. Trimming took off 7 bases at V and 3 bases at J, with 7 bases between the two ends. This CDR3 region has 11 residues. Germline V gives CDR1 DFQATT, CDR2 SNEGSKA (reference sequence). As DNA, the CDR3 is TGCAGTGGTCTATACTACAATGAGCAGTTCTTC. It translates to CSGLYYNEQFF.

This clonotype has ten or more counts. The chain recombines TRBV20-1 with TRBJ2-5; D is ambiguous. Germline CDR1 DFQATT, CDR2 SNEGSKA (reference sequence). With 3 bases removed from V and 3 bases from J, the gap between germline ends came to 8 bases. The CDR3 totals 12 residues. CDR3 amino acids: CSASPLKETQYF. CDR3 DNA sequence: TGCAGTGCTAGCCCCCTAAAAGAGACCCAGTACTTC.

At least ten counts were recorded for this clonotype. Mismatch with germline at one junction end may stem from a read error. This rearrangement joins TRBV7-7 to TRBJ2-1, with D maybe TRBD1 (7 bases). Germline CDR1 is SSHAT and CDR2 is FNYEAQ (reference sequence). The CDR3 is 16 amino acids. The CDR3 bases are TGTGCTAGCAGCTTAGCGTCGGAGGGGGCGTACAATGAGCAGTTCTTC. Translation: CASSLASEGAYNEQFF.

Of note for this clonotype: One base away lies a much larger clone, so this may be a sequencing read error. The chain is built from TRBV5-1 and TRBJ2-2; 11 bases line up with TRBD2. The V gene's germline CDR1 is SGHRS and CDR2 YFSETQ. V was pared by 3 bases and J by 9 bases, with 7 bases of the junction left unmatched. This CDR3 comprises 15 residues. DNA for the CDR3: TGCGCCAGCAGCTCTCTAGCGGGAGGAACCCGGGAGCTGTTTTTT. Its protein product is CASSSLAGGTRELFF.

This clonotype was counted a few times. The chain is built from TRBV20-1 and TRBJ2-1, with D possibly called TRBD1 or TRBD2 (5 bases each). The V and J ends lost 3 bases and 4 bases respectively, with 10 bases between them. The CDR3 has 13 residues. The germline CDR1 and CDR2 sequences are DFQATT and SNEGSKA (reference sequence). CDR3 residues: CSARPRGYNEQFF. CDR3 bases: TGCAGTGCTAGGCCGAGGGGTTACAATGAGCAGTTCTTC.

A note on this clonotype: The CDR3 does not end in the conserved phenylalanine or tryptophan, so this is likely a read error. The J gene is TRBJ2-7, the V gene TRBV5-1, with 7 bases that match TRBD1. Germline CDR1 reads SGHRS; CDR2 reads YFSETQ. With 3 bases clipped from V and 5 bases from J, the junction kept 5 bases outside the gene matches. This CDR3 comprises 13 residues. Here the CDR3 DNA reads TGCGCCAGCAGCTCCGAGACAGGGAACGAGCAGTACCTC. This translates into CASSSETGNEQYL.

Only a few counts were recorded for this clonotype. V gene TRBV27 combines with J gene TRBJ2-1; 12 nucleotides line up with TRBD2. The CDR3 contains 15 residues. With V trimmed by 6 bases and J by 8 bases, 8 bases remained unmatched. Germline CDR1 and CDR2: MNHEY and SMNVEV (reference sequence). The DNA for the CDR3 is TGTGCCAGCAGATCGCTAGCGGGAGGGAAGGATGAGCAGTTCTTC. Protein sequence: CASRSLAGGKDEQFF.

This clonotype occurred many times. The V and J genes are TRBV12-3 or TRBV12-4 and TRBJ2-7; D gene unclear. The V end lost 4 bases, the J end lost 0 bases, and 7 bases lay between the germline ends. This CDR3 contains 13 residues. The CDR3 DNA follows: TGTGCCAGCAGTTCCCCCTACTCCTACGAGCAGTACTTC. Protein sequence: CASSSPYSYEQYF.

The rearrangement joins TRBV28 to TRBJ2-1; D gene ambiguous. The germline V and J ends were trimmed by 6 bases and 3 bases, with 18 bases remaining between them. Germline CDR1 MDHEN, CDR2 SYDVKM. This CDR3 is 16 amino acids long. CDR3: CASSLVRVADYNEQFF. The CDR3 nucleotides read TGTGCCAGCAGCTTAGTTAGGGTCGCCGACTACAATGAGCAGTTCTTC.

Many counts were recorded for this clonotype. This rearrangement joins TRBV6-5 to TRBJ2-3; no clear D. V shed 3 bases and J shed 2 bases, with 9 bases lying between them. CDR3 length: 14 amino acids. The V gene's germline CDR1 is MNHEY and CDR2 SVGAGI. CDR3 region: CASSYSPNTDTQYF. The CDR3 DNA reads TGTGCCAGCAGTTATTCGCCCAACACAGATACGCAGTATTTT.

This clonotype showed up just a few times. A read error may explain this, as a much larger clone is one base away. The chain joins TRBV18 to TRBJ2-7; a weak D match, TRBD2 (5 bases). The CDR3 totals 15 residues. The germline V gene has CDR1 KGHSH and CDR2 LQKENI. The CDR3 sequence is CAGSPPGKGGYEQYF. The CDR3 DNA reads TGTGCCGGCTCACCACCGGGAAAGGGTGGGTACGAGCAGTACTTC.

V is TRBV18 and J is TRBJ1-1; 7 nucleotides agree with TRBD1. The CDR3 is made up of 14 amino acids. CDR1 and CDR2 from the germline V gene are KGHSH and LQKENI. Germline trimming cut 6 bases from V and 2 bases from J; bases unmatched to any gene: 6. CDR3 bases: TGTGCCAGCTCTGCCGGGACAGCAAACACTGAAGCTTTCTTT. It is translated as CASSAGTANTEAFF. The full variable domain, in which reference TRBV18 and TRBJ1-1 provide the parts outside the CDR3, is NAGVMQNPRHLVRRRGQEARLRCSPMKGHSHVYWYRQLPEEGLKFMVYLQKENIIDESGMPKERFSAEFPKEGPSILRIQQVVRGDSAAYFCASSAGTANTEAFFGQGTRLTVV.